This passage covers 20 T cell receptor beta chains from one sample sequenced in a study of T cell responses to AZD1222 COVID-19 vaccine. Sequenced by immunoSEQ multiplex PCR; TCRdb stores in-frame clones only, minus some. Here the sample spans nearly 95,000 clones, around 87% being singletons. The sequences come from peripheral blood, collected on day 0 of AZD1222 vaccination. Every receptor here comes from an adult in good health.

CDR3 DNA: TGTGCCAGCAGCCTCTCTGTAAGGGACACTGAAGCTTTCTTT. This codes for CASSLSVRDTEAFF. The chain recombines TRBV3-1 (or the pseudogene TRBV3-2) with TRBJ1-1; no firm D call. CDR1 is LGHDT and CDR2 is YNNKEL in the germline V gene (reference sequence). The V and J ends lost 4 bases and 3 bases respectively, with 12 bases between them. The CDR3 length is 14 residues.

A few counts support this clone. V usage is TRBV21-1 and J usage is TRBJ2-2; the table gives TRBD1 as D, unverified against the DNA. TRBV21-1 constitutes a pseudogene. CDR3 length: 17 residues. The CDR3 region has the DNA TGTGCCAGCAGCAAAGGCAGACAGGGCGGGCACACCGGGGAGCTGTTTTTT. Translated, it gives CASSKGRQGGHTGELFF.

V gene TRBV29-1 combines with J gene TRBJ1-2; D is undetermined. The CDR3 is made up of 12 amino acids. Germline values: CDR1 SQVTM, CDR2 ANQGSEA. Trimming left V 7 bases short and J 4 bases short, with 13 bases between. DNA of the CDR3: TGCAGCGCCCGACAACCCCCCTATGGCTACACCTTC. This translates into CSARQPPYGYTF.

The chain joins TRBV25-1 to TRBJ1-2; a possible D gene is TRBD1 (6 bases). Germline V gives CDR1 MGHDK, CDR2 SYGVNS. The germline V and J ends were trimmed by 6 bases and 2 bases, with 10 bases remaining between them. CDR3 length: 13 amino acids. For the CDR3, the DNA is TGTGCCAGCAGCCTAGGACAGAACTATGGCTACACCTTC. Amino acids: CASSLGQNYGYTF.

The chain is built from TRBV7-8 and TRBJ1-6, with D possibly being TRBD1 (5 bases). CDR1 is SGHVS and CDR2 is FQNEAQ in the germline V gene. V lost 8 bases, J lost 4 bases, and 18 bases lay in between. The CDR3 extends over 16 amino acids. In nucleotides, the CDR3 is TGTGCCAGCTCGATACAGCGAGGGGTTTATAATTCACCCCTCCACTTT. Translation: CASSIQRGVYNSPLHF.

The chain couples TRBV19 to TRBJ2-4; D possibly corresponds to TRBD1 (5 bases). V lost 3 bases to trimming and J lost 2 bases, with 20 bases between them. CDR1 and CDR2 from the germline V gene are LNHDA and SQIVND (reference sequence). The CDR3 totals 18 residues. This CDR3 reads CASSIALLAGWSKNIQYF. The CDR3 nucleotides are TGTGCCAGTAGTATTGCCCTCCTGGCAGGGTGGTCCAAAAACATTCAGTACTTC.

The rearrangement links TRBV5-4 to TRBJ1-3, with D hard to call. Germline V CDR1 and CDR2: SGHNT, YYREEE (reference sequence). The CDR3 totals 15 residues. V lost 1 base, J lost 4 bases, and 12 bases lay in between. The CDR3 spells CASSLPAGSGNTIYF. CDR3 nucleotides: TGTGCCAGCAGCTTGCCGGCAGGCTCCGGAAACACCATATATTTT.

V gene TRBV6-6 combines with J gene TRBJ1-2; TRBD1 might be the D (6 bases). This CDR3 spans 13 amino acids. Germline loops: CDR1 MNHNY, CDR2 SVGAGI (reference sequence). V lost 6 bases, J lost 8 bases, and 16 bases lay in between. The CDR3 loop reads CASRPQGSGGYTF. The CDR3 DNA reads TGTGCCAGCAGACCCCAGGGGTCGGGGGGCTACACCTTC.

The genes are TRBV25-1 and TRBJ1-1; D uncertain. Per germline, CDR1 MGHDK and CDR2 SYGVNS. The length of the CDR3 is 13 residues. Trimming left V 5 bases short and J 1 base short, with 8 bases between. The CDR3 DNA sequence: TGTGCCAGCAGTTTCGCTCCGAACACTGAAGCTTTCTTT. It encodes CASSFAPNTEAFF. The whole variable domain, filled in from reference TRBV25-1 and TRBJ1-1, reads EADIYQTPRYLVIGTGKKITLECSQTMGHDKMYWYQQDPGMELHLIHYSYGVNSTEKGDLSSESTVSRIRTEHFPLTLESARPSHTSQYLCASSFAPNTEAFFGQGTRLTVV.

The CDR3, as DNA: TGTGCCAGCAGCTTGGGACAGGGAGGAGGGGAGCTGTTTTTT. This translates into CASSLGQGGGELFF. V is TRBV7-2 and J is TRBJ2-2, with 9 positions matching TRBD1. Per germline, CDR1 SGHTA and CDR2 FQGNSA. The CDR3 has 14 amino acids. The junction had 4 bases not matched to a gene; V was cut back by 3 bases and J by 8 bases.

The gene calls are TRBV4-3 and TRBJ1-2; TRBD1 is a possible D gene (6 bases). Germline loops: CDR1 LGHNA, CDR2 YSLEER. Trimming stripped 0 bases from V and 11 bases from J, with 13 bases between. There are 13 residues in the CDR3. This CDR3 reads CASSQDLHRDYTF. The CDR3 nucleotides are TGCGCCAGCAGCCAAGATCTTCACAGGGATTACACCTTC.

V and J are TRBV9 and TRBJ2-3; 9 bases agree with TRBD1. The CDR3 length is 15 residues. After removal of 0 bases from V and 6 bases from J, the junction contained 5 bases not matched to a gene. In germline, CDR1 is SGDLS, CDR2 YYNGEE. The CDR3 DNA reads as TGTGCCAGCAGCGTAGGGGGACAGGGTGTTGATACGCAGTATTTT. Translation gives CASSVGGQGVDTQYF.

The chain combines TRBV3-1 (or the pseudogene TRBV3-2) with TRBJ1-1; unclear D gene. V lost 5 bases and J lost 3, with 10 bases in between. CDR1 LGHDT and CDR2 YNNKEL come from the germline V gene (reference sequence). The CDR3 is 13 residues long. The CDR3 DNA reads TGTGCCAGCAGCTCTCAGACTTACACTGAAGCTTTCTTT. Translated, it gives CASSSQTYTEAFF.

The V call is TRBV13, the J call TRBJ1-6; D might be TRBD1 (5 bases). Trimming cost V 2 bases and J 10 bases, with 12 bases left between them. CDR1 PRHDT and CDR2 FYEKMQ come from the germline V gene (reference sequence). CDR3 length: 14 amino acids. The CDR3 reads CASSLLGVESPLHF. CDR3 nucleotide sequence: TGTGCCAGCAGCTTACTGGGGGTAGAGTCACCCCTCCACTTT.

The J gene is TRBJ2-7, the V gene TRBV10-3, with 7 bases that match TRBD1. Germline V CDR1 and CDR2: ENHRY, SYGVKD. Germline trimming cut 9 bases from V and 0 bases from J; bases unmatched to any gene: 8. The CDR3 has 14 amino acids. The CDR3 DNA sequence: TGTGCCATAACCAGGGGACAGAACTCCTACGAGCAGTACTTC. Translating it yields CAITRGQNSYEQYF.

The CDR3 protein is CSVERLAGSSYEQYF. The CDR3 DNA reads TGCAGCGTTGAGAGGTTGGCAGGGAGCTCCTACGAGCAGTACTTC. The rearrangement links TRBV29-1 to TRBJ2-7; TRBD1 or TRBD2 may be the D gene (5 bases each). V was clipped by 3 bases and J by 0 bases, with 15 bases between them. Germline-derived CDR1 and CDR2 are SQVTM and ANQGSEA. CDR3 length: 15 residues.

The V and J genes are TRBV7-9 and TRBJ1-5; D perhaps matches TRBD1 (6 bases). CDR3 length: 15 residues. Trimming removed 3 bases from V and 3 bases from J, with 12 bases in between. The germline V gene has CDR1 SEHNR and CDR2 FQNEAQ (reference sequence). CDR3 residues: CASSFSGADNQPQHF. The CDR3 region has the DNA TGTGCCAGCAGCTTTTCAGGGGCGGACAATCAGCCCCAGCATTTT.

The V gene is TRBV6-5, the J gene TRBJ1-4; D call uncertain. This CDR3 comprises 14 residues. Germline V lookup: CDR1 MNHEY, CDR2 SVGAGI. V lost 3 bases to trimming and J lost 5 bases, with 10 bases between them. The CDR3 DNA reads TGTGCCAGCAGTTATTCGGGAGGGAATGAAAAACTGTTTTTT. Encoded protein: CASSYSGGNEKLFF.

The J gene is TRBJ2-6, the V gene TRBV24-1; D perhaps matches TRBD1 (6 bases). This CDR3 region has 17 residues. The V and J ends lost 10 bases and 0 bases respectively, with 18 bases between them. Germline V CDR1 and CDR2: KGHDR, SFDVKD. Here the CDR3 DNA reads TGTGCCACTAGTCAGGGCAGGGGTTACTCTGGGGCCAACGTCCTGACTTTC. This encodes CATSQGRGYSGANVLTF.

The V call is TRBV9, the J call TRBJ1-2, with a tentative D call TRBD1 (5 bases). CDR3 length: 14 residues. Germline assignment: CDR1 SGDLS and CDR2 YYNGEE. V shed 4 bases and J shed 6 bases, with 16 bases lying between them. CDR3 DNA sequence: TGTGCCAGCAGCCCTTCCGGGGGGTGGAATGGCTACACCTTC. Protein: CASSPSGGWNGYTF. The complete variable domain, with remaining parts taken from reference TRBV9 and TRBJ1-2, reads DSGVTQTPKHLITATGQRVTLRCSPRSGDLSVYWYQQSLDQGLQFLIQYYNGEERAKGNILERFSAQQFPDLHSELNLSSLELGDSALYFCASSPSGGWNGYTFGSGTRLTVV.